This T cell receptor beta chain was documented in a study of identifying expanded T cells in peripheral blood. V lost 2 bases, J lost 8 bases, and 6 bases stayed unmatched. In germline, CDR1 is SGHDT, CDR2 YYEEEE. The CDR3 consists of 14 residues. Collection occurred without any documented infections or immune events in donors. Study results and limitations: About 1.2 clones differed between technical replicates, versus around 15 and 18 over time. Clone count variance between approximately two-week samples rose with total template count.

Remarks on this clone: No antigen is known for it.

Sequenced by immunoSEQ multiplex PCR; TCRdb stores in-frame clones only, minus some. The sample consists of about 130,000 clones, less than 90% of them appearing once. The chain employs TRBV5-6 and TRBJ1-4; 7 nucleotides agree with TRBD1. This TCR was sampled from a person aged 18 to 75 in good health. The sequenced material came from blood. The CDR3 loop reads CASSLQGMREKLFF. The CDR3 DNA follows: TGTGCCAGCAGCTTACAGGGGATGAGGGAAAAACTGTTTTTT.